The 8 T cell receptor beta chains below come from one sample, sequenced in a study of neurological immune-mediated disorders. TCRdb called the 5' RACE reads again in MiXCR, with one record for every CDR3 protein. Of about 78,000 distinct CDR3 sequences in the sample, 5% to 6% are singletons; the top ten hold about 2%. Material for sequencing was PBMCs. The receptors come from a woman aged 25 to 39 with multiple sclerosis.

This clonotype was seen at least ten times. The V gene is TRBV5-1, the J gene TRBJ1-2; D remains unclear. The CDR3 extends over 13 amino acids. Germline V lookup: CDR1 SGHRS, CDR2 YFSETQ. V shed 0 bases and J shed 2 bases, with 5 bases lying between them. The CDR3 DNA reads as TGCGCCAGCAGCTTGGGCAGAAACTATGGCTACACCTTC. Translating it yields CASSLGRNYGYTF.

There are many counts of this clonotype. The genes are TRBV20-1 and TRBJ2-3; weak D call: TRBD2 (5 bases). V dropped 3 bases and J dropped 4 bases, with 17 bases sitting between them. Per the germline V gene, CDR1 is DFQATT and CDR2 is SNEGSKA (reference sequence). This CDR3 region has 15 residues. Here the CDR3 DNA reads TGCAGTGCTAGGGGCGAGGGCATTGGCGCAGATACGCAGTATTTT. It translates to CSARGEGIGADTQYF.

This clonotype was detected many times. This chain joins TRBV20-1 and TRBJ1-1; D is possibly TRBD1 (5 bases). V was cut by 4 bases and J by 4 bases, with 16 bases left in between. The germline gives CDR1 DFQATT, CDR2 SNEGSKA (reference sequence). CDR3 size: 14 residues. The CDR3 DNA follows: TGCAGTGCTACTAGATCAGGGACCGGCACTGAAGCTTTCTTT. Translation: CSATRSGTGTEAFF.

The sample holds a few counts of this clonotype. The CDR3: CASSFFHGRDEDPNTEAFF. In DNA, the CDR3 is TGTGCCAGCAGCTTCTTCCACGGCCGGGACGAGGACCCGAACACTGAAGCTTTCTTT. V and J are TRBV13 and TRBJ1-1, with a weak D call TRBD1 (5 bases). V shed 3 bases and J shed 1 base, with 24 bases lying between them. From germline, CDR1 is PRHDT and CDR2 FYEKMQ (reference sequence). The CDR3 is made up of 19 amino acids.

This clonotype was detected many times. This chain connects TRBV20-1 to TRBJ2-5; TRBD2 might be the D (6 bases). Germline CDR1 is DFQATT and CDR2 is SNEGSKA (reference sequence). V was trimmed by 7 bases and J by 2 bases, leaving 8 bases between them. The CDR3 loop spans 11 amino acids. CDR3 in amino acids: CSGDFQETQYF. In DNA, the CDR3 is TGCAGTGGGGACTTTCAAGAGACCCAGTACTTC.

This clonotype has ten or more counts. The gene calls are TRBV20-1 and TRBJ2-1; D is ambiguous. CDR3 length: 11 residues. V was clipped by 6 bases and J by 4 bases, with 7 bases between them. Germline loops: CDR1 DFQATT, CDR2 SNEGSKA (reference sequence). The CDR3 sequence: CSAELYNEQFF. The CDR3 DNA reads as TGCAGTGCGGAACTATACAATGAGCAGTTCTTC.

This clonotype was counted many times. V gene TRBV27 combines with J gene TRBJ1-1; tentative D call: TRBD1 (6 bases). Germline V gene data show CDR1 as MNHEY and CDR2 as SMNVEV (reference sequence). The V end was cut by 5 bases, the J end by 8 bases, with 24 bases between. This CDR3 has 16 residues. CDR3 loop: CASSLIAGLRGGEAFF. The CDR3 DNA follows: TGTGCCAGCAGTCTCATCGCAGGCTTAAGAGGGGGGGAAGCTTTCTTT.

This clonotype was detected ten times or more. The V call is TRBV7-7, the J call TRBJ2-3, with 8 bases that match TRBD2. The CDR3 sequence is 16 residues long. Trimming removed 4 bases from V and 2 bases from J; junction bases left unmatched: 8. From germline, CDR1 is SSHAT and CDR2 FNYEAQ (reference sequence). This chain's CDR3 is CASSSGGGPHTDTQYF. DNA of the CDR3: TGTGCCAGCAGCTCCGGCGGGGGGCCTCACACAGATACGCAGTATTTT.